This T cell receptor (beta chain) was sequenced in a study of beta chain features in type 1 diabetes. The study, taken as a whole, reports: All four CD4+ subsets of Type 1 diabetes patients contained TCRB CDR3s that were moderately but significantly shorter.

This clone was seen a handful of times. Its antigen is not known. The authors reverse transcribed all of the isolated RNA, so sequencing captured expressed TCRB transcripts. Measured with immunoSEQ multiplex PCR; TCRdb has only the in-frame clones, and not every one. The repertoire holds 330,000 or so clones, with around 12% as singletons. Germline loops: CDR1 SGHTA, CDR2 FQGTGA. Trimming cost V 4 bases and J 6 bases; bases outside gene matches: 6. The CDR3 totals 14 residues. This chain joins TRBV7-3 and TRBJ2-7; 10 bases fit TRBD2. The sequenced material came from naive CD4+ T cells from blood. This clonotype originated in a woman younger than 35 with type 1 diabetes. CDR3 residues: CASSSAGGGSEQYF. The DNA of the CDR3 is TGTGCCAGCAGCTCAGCGGGAGGGGGAAGCGAGCAGTACTTC.